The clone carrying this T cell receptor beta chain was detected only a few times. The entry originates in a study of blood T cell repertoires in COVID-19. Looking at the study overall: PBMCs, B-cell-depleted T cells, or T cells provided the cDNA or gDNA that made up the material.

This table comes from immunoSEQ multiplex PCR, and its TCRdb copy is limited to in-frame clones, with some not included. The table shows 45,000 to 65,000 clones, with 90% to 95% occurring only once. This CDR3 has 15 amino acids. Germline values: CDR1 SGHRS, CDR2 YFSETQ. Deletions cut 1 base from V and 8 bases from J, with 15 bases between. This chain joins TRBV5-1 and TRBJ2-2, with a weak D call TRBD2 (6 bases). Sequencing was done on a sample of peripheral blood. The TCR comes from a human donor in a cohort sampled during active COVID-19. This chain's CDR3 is CASSLSLGEAGELFF. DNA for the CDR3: TGCGCCAGCAGCTTGTCTCTCGGGGAGGCAGGGGAGCTGTTTTTT.